This T cell receptor beta chain was recorded in a study of human T cells and chemical hapten exposure. Study-wide points: Versus controls, significantly more large CDR3 similarity clusters arose from expanded TCRs.

TCRdb independently ran MiXCR on the RACE reads; one entry per CDR3 protein. Of about 80,000 distinct CDR3 sequences listed, around 15% were seen once; the top ten hold roughly 4.8%. Sample time point: pre-sensitization, week 0. The treatment denotes: therapeutic diphenylcyclopropenone sensitization with weekly scalp DPC. A note on this clonotype: The antigen remains undetermined.

The CDR3 runs to 14 residues. Between the trimmed V and J ends, which lost 5 bases and 11 bases, there was a span of 22 bases. Germline-derived CDR1 and CDR2 are SGHRS and YFSETQ. The clonotype comes from a woman between 50 and 59 years old with alopecia areata. Some clones in this sample may be carry-over from other donors' samples. Sequenced here: whole blood, sampled in connection with sensitization to the hapten diphenylcyclopropenone (DPC). The chain recombines TRBV5-1 with TRBJ1-1; D call uncertain. The CDR3, as DNA: TGCGCCAGCAGGCAGGAGGAAGGGTCTCCAAGGGCTTTCTTT. The encoded protein is CASRQEEGSPRAFF.